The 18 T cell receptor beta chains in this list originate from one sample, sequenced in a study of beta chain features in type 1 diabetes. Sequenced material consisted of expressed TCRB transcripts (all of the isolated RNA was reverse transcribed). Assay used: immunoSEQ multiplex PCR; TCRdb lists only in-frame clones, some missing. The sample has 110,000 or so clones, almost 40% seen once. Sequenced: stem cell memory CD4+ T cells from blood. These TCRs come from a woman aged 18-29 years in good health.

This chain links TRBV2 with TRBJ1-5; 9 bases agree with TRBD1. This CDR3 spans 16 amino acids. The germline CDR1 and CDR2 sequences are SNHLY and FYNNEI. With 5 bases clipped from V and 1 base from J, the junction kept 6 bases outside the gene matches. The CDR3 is CASSSQGAGSNQPQHF. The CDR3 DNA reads TGTGCCAGCAGTTCACAGGGGGCGGGGAGCAATCAGCCCCAGCATTTT.

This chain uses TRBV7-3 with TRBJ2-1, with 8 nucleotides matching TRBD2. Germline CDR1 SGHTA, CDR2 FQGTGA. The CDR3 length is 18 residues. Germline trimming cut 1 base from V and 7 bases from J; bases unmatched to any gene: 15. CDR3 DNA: TGTGCCAGCAGCTTAATTTCCGAACCGGGAGGGGGTCGAAATGAGCAGTTCTTC. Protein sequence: CASSLISEPGGGRNEQFF.

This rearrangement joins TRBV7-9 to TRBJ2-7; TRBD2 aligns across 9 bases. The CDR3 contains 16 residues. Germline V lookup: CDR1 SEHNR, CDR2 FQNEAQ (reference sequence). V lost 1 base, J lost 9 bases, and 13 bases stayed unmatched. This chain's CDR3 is CASSLVGGGREDVQYF. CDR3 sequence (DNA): TGTGCCAGCAGCTTAGTAGGTGGCGGGAGGGAAGATGTGCAGTACTTC.

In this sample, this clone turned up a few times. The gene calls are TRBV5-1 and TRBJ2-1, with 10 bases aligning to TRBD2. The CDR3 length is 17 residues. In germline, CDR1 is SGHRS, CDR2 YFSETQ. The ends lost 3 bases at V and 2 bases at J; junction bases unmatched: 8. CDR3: CASSWSLSGRAYNEQFF. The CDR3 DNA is TGCGCCAGCAGCTGGTCCTTGAGCGGGAGGGCCTACAATGAGCAGTTCTTC.

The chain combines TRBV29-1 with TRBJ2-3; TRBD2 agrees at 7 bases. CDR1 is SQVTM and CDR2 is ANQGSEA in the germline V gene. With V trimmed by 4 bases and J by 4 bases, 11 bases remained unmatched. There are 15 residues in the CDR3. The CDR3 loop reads CSVGMGLAVPDTQYF. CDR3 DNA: TGCAGCGTTGGCATGGGGCTAGCGGTTCCAGATACGCAGTATTTT.

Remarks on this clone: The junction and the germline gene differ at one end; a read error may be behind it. The CDR3 spells CASSGIIANYGYTF. The CDR3 DNA reads as TGTGCCAGCAGCGGCATAATCGCTAACTATGGCTACACCTTC. The chain recombines TRBV4-1 with TRBJ1-2; D unresolved. Germline V lookup: CDR1 MGHRA, CDR2 YSYEKL. This CDR3 has 14 amino acids.

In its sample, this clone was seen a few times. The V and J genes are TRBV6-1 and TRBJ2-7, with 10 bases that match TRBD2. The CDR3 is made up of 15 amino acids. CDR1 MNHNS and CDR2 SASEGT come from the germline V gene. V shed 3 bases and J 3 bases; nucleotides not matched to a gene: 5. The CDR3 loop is CASSERTSGVYEQYF. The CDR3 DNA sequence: TGTGCCAGCAGTGAGAGGACTAGCGGAGTCTACGAGCAGTACTTC.

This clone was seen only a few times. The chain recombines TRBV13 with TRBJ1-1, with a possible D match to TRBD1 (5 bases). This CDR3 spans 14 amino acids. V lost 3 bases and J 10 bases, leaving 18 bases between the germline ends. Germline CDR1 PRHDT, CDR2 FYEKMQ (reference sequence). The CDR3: CASSFDSIPSRAFF. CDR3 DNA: TGTGCCAGCAGCTTCGACAGTATCCCCTCGCGAGCTTTCTTT. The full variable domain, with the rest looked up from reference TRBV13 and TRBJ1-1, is AAGVIQSPRHLIKEKRETATLKCYPIPRHDTVYWYQQGPGQDPQFLISFYEKMQSDKGSIPDRFSAQQFSDYHSELNMSSLELGDSALYFCASSFDSIPSRAFFGQGTRLTVV.

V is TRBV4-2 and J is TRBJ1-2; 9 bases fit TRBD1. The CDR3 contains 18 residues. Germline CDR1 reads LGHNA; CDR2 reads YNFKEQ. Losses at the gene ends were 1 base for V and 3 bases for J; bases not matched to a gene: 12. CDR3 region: CASSQAGTGLLADYGYTF. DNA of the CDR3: TGTGCCAGCAGCCAAGCCGGGACAGGGCTTCTGGCGGACTATGGCTACACCTTC.

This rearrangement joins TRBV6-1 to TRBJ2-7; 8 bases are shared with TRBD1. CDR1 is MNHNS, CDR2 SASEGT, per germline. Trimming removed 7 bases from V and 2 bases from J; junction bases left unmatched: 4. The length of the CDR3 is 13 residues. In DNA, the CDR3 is TGTGCCAGCACCAGGGGGCTGGCCTACGAGCAGTACTTC. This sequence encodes CASTRGLAYEQYF.

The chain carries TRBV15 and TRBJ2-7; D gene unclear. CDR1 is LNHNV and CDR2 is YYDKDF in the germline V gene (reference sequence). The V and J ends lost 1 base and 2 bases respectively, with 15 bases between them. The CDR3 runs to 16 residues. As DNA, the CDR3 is TGTGCCACCAGCAGAGGCCTGACTCGGTTCACCTACGAGCAGTACTTC. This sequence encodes CATSRGLTRFTYEQYF.

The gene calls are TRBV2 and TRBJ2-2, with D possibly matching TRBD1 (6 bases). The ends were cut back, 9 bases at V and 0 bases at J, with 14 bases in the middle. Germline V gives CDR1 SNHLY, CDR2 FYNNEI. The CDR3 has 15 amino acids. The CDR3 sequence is CARPKQGPNTGELFF. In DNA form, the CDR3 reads TGTGCCAGGCCGAAACAGGGACCGAACACCGGGGAGCTGTTTTTT. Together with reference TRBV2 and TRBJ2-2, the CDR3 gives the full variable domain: EPEVTQTPSHQVTQMGQEVILRCVPISNHLYFYWYRQILGQKVEFLVSFYNNEISEKSEIFDDQFSVERPDGSNFTLKIRSTKLEDSAMYFCARPKQGPNTGELFFGEGSRLTVL.

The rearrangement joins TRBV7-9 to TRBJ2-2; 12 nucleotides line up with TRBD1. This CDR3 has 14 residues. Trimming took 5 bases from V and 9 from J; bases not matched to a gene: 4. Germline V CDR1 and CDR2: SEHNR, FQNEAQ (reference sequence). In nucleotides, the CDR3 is TGTGCCAGCAGCCCGGGACAGGGGGCAAGGGAGCTGTTTTTT. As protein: CASSPGQGARELFF.

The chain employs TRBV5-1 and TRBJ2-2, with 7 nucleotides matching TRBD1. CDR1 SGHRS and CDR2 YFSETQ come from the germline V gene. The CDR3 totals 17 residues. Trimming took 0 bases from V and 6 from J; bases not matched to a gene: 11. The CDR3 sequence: CASSLGVTGMMAGELFF. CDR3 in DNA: TGCGCCAGCAGCTTGGGGGTGACAGGGATGATGGCCGGGGAGCTGTTTTTT.

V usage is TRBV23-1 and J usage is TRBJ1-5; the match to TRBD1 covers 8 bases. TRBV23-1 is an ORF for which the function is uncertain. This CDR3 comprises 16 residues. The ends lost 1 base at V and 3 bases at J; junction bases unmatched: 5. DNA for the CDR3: TGCGCCAGCAGTCAATGGACAGGGAGAATCAATCAGCCCCAGCATTTT. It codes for CASSQWTGRINQPQHF.

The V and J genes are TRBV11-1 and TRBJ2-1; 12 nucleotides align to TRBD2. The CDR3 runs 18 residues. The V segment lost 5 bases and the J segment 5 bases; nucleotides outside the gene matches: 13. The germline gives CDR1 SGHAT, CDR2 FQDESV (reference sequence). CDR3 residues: CASSPRLAGALLNNEQFF. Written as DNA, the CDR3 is TGTGCCAGCAGCCCCAGACTAGCGGGAGCATTGCTTAACAATGAGCAGTTCTTC.

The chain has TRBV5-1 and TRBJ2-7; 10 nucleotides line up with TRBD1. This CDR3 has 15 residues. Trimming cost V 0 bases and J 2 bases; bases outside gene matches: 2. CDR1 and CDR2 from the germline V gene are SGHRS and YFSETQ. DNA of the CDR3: TGCGCCAGCAGCTTGGGAGGGACAGGGGCCTACGAGCAGTACTTC. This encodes CASSLGGTGAYEQYF.

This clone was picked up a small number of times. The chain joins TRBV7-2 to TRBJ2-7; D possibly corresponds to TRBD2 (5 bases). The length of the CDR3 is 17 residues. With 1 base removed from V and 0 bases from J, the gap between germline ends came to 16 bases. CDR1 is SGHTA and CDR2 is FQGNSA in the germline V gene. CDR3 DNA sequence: TGTGCCAGCAGCTTAGTTCTTCGGAGCGGCGGCTCCTACGAGCAGTACTTC. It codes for CASSLVLRSGGSYEQYF.